This T cell receptor beta chain comes out of a study of blood T cell repertoires in COVID-19. Measured with immunoSEQ multiplex PCR; TCRdb has only the in-frame clones, and not every one. The profile shows about 140,000 clones, about four fifths of them singletons. V lost 8 bases to trimming and J lost 5 bases; unmatched junction nucleotides: 7. Germline lookup yields CDR1 SNHLY and CDR2 FYNNEI. The CDR3 runs to 13 residues. What was sequenced was peripheral blood. V usage is TRBV2 and J usage is TRBJ2-5, with 8 positions matching TRBD1. The TCR was taken from a human donor in a cohort sampled during active COVID-19. CDR3 sequence (DNA): TGTGCCAGCCGCGGACAGGGACGGGAGACCCAGTACTTC. Protein product: CASRGQGRETQYF.